In this sample, the clone carrying this TCR beta chain turned up many times. The ends were cut back, 4 bases at V and 4 bases at J, with 16 bases in the middle. CDR3 size: 15 residues. CDR1 is SGHTA and CDR2 is FQGNSA in the germline V gene. This sample is part of a study of neurological immune-mediated disorders. TCRdb analysed the 5' RACE reads with MiXCR anew, one entry per CDR3 protein. The sample has tens of thousands of distinct CDR3 sequences; around a tenth are singletons. This rearrangement joins TRBV7-2 to TRBJ1-1, with a possible D match to TRBD1 (6 bases). The TCR sequence derives from a man aged 35 to 55 in good health. The sample was PBMCs. CDR3 DNA sequence: TGTGCCAGCAGCTCTTACGGGGGCGGGGGCACTGAAGCTTTCTTT. Its translation: CASSSYGGGGTEAFF.